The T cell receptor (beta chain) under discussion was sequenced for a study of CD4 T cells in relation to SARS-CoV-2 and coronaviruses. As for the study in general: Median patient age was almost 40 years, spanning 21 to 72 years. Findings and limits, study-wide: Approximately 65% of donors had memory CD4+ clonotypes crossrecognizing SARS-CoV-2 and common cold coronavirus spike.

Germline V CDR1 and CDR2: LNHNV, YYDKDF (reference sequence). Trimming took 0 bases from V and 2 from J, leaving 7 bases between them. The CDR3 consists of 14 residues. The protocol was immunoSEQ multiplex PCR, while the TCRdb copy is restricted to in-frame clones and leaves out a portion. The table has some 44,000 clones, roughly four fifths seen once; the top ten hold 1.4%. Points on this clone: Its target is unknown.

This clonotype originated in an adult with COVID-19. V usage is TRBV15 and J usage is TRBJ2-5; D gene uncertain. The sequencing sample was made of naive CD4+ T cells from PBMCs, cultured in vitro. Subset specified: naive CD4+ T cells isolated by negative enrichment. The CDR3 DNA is TGTGCCACCAGCAGAGATATGGGGCAAGAGACCCAGTACTTC. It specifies CATSRDMGQETQYF.